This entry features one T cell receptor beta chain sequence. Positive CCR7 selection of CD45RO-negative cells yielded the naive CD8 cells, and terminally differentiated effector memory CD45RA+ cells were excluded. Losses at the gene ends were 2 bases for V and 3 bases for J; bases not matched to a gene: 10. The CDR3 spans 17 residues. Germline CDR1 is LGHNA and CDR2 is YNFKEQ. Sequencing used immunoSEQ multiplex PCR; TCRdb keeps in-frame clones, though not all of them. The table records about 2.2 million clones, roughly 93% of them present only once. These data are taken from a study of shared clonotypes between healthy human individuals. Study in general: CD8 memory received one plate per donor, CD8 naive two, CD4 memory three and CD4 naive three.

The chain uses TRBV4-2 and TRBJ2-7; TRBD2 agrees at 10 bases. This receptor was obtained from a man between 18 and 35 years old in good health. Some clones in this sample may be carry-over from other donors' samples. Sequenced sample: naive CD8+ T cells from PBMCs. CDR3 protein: CASSQNLAGVVSYEQYF. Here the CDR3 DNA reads TGTGCCAGCAGCCAAAACCTAGCGGGAGTAGTCAGCTACGAGCAGTACTTC.